This record looks at one T cell receptor beta chain sequence and its context. Its binding antigen is unknown. Within one base of it there is no much larger clone, and no base qualities were kept. The junction shows trimming of 1 base on V and 4 bases on J, plus 11 bases between the germline ends. As encoded in the germline V gene, CDR1 is SGHRS while CDR2 is YFSETQ. CDR3 length: 14 amino acids, cysteine to phenylalanine. Only the CDR3 part of the read is kept: 42 bases, read in frame from the first base. Genomic DNA was extracted from sorted cells for sequencing of the TCRbeta CDR3 region. The immunoSEQ Assay was used to sequence the TCRbeta CDR3 regions. Entries here come from immuneACCESS through TCRdb and include only in-frame sequences with V and J called. Some clones fail to appear in such tables; in the studies checked, an unresolved V gene covers under half of the shortfall, and the cause of the remainder is unknown. This sample gives fewer than 70,000 clones in total; approximately 89% of them show up just once. The biggest ten clones account for roughly 2% of the sample.

This sample was included in a study of OX40 agonist ivuxolimab in advanced cancers. Study-level background: Ivuxolimab, which targeted the costimulatory receptor OX40 (CD134), was an agonistic, fully human IgG2 monoclonal antibody. Intravenous ivuxolimab was administered to patients every 2 weeks at six dose levels: 0.01, 0.1, 0.3, 1.5, 3 and 10 mg/kg. Among the roughly 52 dose-escalation patients, some 20 had hepatocellular carcinoma, roughly 15 melanoma, 9 renal cell carcinoma and 9 head and neck cancer. The dose-escalation cohort was 82.7% male with a mean age of about 54 years, ranging from roughly 23 to 90. Patients were allowed to have had prior anti-PD-1, anti-PD-L1 or anti-CTLA-4 therapy, and 40% of the dose-escalation patients had been treated with checkpoint inhibitors. Partial responses occurred in three dose-escalation patients, of whom one had hepatocellular carcinoma and two had cutaneous melanoma. The point of sequencing TCRbeta in the periphery was to test whether ivuxolimab changed TCR sequence diversity and drove clonal T-cell expansion. The paper covers the monotherapy dose-escalation part of the phase I ivuxolimab trial, which included N of about 50 patients.

The full study reports these points: On average, CD8+ T cells showed more expanded clones than CD4+ T cells after ivuxolimab. In the 0.1-3.0 mg/kg groups, partial responders had among the lowest normalized peripheral clonal expansion, particularly in CD8+ T cells. At doses of 0.1 to 3.0 mg/kg, clonal expansion of both CD4+ and CD8+ T cells in blood was seen between baseline and week 6. The antigen specificity of the clonally expanded peripheral T cells was not determined. Low levels of normalized T-cell clonal expansion were also seen in some patients who did not respond.

Patients with a history of autoimmune disease or receiving systemic immunosuppression were excluded from the trial. Peripheral blood for TCR sequencing was collected from all dose cohorts at baseline, on cycle 4 day 1, and on cycle 7 day 1. The samples were drawn from a first-in-human, open-label, multicenter phase I dose-escalation trial of ivuxolimab. Adults with locally advanced or metastatic melanoma, renal cell, hepatocellular, or head and neck squamous cell carcinoma were enrolled in the trial. Before TCR sequencing, CD4+ and CD8+ T cells were separately sorted from peripheral blood. This receptor was identified in an adult with an advanced solid tumor such as melanoma, head and neck, liver or kidney cancer. The rearrangement joined TRBV5-1 to TRBJ1-2; the D gene assignment is ambiguous. Source: CD4+ or CD8+ T cells sorted from blood, taken in a trial of the OX40 agonist ivuxolimab. Here the CDR3 is given as CASSLLDGTYGYTF. The DNA reads TGCGCCAGCAGCTTGTTAGACGGTACCTATGGCTACACCTTC.